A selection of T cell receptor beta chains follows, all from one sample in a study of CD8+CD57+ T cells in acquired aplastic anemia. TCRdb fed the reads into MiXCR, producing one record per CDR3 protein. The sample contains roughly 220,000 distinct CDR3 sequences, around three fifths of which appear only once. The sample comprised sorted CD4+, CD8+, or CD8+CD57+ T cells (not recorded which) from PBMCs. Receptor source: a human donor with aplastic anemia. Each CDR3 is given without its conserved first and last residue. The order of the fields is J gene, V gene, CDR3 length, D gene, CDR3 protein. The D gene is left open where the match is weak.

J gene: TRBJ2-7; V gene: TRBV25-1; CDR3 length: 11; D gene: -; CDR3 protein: ASAEDWAYEQY
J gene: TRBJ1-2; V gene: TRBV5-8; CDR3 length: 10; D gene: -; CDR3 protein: ASSLAGDGYT
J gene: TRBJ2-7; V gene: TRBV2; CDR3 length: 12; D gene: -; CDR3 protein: ASNSTPPPYEQY
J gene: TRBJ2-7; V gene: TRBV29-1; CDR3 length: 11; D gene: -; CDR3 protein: SVQDGRSYEQY
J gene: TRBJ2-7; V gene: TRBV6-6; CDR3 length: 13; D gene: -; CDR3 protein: ASSSPSGISYEQY
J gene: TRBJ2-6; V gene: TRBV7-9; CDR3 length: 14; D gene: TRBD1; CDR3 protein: ASSSTDRAGANVLT
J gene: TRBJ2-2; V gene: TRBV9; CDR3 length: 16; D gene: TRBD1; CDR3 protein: ASSGRDRGLGDTGELF
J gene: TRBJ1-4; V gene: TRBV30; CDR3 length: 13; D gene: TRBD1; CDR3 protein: AWSVIGQGVEKLF
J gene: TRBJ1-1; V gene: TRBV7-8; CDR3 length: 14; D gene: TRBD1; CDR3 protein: ASSLVYRGPVTEAF
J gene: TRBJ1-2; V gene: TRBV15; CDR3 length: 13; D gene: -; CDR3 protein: ATSRAEGGTIGYT
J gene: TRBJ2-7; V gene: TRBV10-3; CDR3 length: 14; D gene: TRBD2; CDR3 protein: AIRGTSGRSSYEQY
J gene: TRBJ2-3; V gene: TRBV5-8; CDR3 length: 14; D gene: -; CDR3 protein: ASRSGRFSSTDTQY
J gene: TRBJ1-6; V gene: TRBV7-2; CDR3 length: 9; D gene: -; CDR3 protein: ASSLGQELH
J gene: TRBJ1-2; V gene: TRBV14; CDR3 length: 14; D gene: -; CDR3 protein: ASSAQGLRGNYGYT
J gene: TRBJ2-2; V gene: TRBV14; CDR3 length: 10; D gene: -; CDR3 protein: ASSQGGSPMF
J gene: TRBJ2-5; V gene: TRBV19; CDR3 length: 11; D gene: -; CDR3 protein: ASSISTQEAQY
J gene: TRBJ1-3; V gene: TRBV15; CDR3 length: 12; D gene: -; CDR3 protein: ATSSGTTGNTIY
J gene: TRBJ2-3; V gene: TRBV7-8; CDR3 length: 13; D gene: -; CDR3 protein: ASSLGGEVTDTQY
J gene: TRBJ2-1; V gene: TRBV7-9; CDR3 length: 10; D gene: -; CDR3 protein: ASSRLADEQF
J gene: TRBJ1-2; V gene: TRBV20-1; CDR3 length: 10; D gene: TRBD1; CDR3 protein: SASQRTGGYT
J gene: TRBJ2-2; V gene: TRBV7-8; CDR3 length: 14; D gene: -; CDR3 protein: ASSSSGGIYTGELF
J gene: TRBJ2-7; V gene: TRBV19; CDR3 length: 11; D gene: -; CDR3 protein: ASQAPEGYEQY
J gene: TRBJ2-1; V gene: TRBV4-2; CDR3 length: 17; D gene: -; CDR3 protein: ASSQDLALGSSRYNEQF
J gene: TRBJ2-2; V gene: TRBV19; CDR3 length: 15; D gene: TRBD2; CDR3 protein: ASSTPSAGGFTGELF
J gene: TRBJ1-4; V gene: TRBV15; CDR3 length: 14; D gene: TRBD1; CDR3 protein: ATSRDFGTGGEKLF